This TCR beta chain derives from a study of human T cells and chemical hapten exposure. Regarding time point: patch test 1, 2 weeks after DPC sensitization. As to treatment: therapeutic diphenylcyclopropenone sensitization with weekly scalp DPC. Trimming stripped 0 bases from V and 6 bases from J, with 12 bases between. The CDR3 consists of 15 residues. Germline CDR1 and CDR2: MNHEY and SVGAGI. TCRdb re-called the RACE reads with MiXCR, one entry per CDR3 protein. This table holds approximately 350,000 distinct CDR3 sequences, approximately 6.3% found once. Material: whole blood, obtained in connection with sensitization to the hapten diphenylcyclopropenone (DPC). The rearrangement joins TRBV6-5 to TRBJ1-5; D unclear. The TCR originated in a woman between 18 and 29 years old with alopecia areata. Some clones in this sample may be carry-over from other donors' samples. CDR3: CASSYSSRCSQPQHF. CDR3 sequence (DNA): TGTGCCAGCAGTTACTCGAGCAGGTGCAGTCAGCCCCAGCATTTT.